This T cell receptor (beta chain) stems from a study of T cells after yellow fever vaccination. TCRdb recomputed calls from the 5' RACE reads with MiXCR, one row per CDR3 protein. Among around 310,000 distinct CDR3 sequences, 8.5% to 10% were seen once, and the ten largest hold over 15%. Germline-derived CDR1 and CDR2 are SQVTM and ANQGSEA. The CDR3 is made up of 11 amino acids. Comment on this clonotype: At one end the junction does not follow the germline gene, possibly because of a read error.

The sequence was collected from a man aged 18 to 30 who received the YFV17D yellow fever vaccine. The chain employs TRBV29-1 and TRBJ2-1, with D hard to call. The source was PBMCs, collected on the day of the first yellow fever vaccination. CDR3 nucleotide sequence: TGCAGCGTTGAGGCCTACGATGAGCAGTTCTTC. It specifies CSVEAYDEQFF.